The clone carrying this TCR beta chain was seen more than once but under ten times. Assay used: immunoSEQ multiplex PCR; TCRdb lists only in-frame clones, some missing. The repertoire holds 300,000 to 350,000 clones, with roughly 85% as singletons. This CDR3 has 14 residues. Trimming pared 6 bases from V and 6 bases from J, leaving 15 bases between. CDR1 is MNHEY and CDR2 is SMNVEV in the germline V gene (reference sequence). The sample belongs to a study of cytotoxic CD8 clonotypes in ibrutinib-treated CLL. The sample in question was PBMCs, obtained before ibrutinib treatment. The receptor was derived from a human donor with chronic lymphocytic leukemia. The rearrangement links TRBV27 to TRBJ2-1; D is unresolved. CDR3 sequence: CASSIRYSINEQFF. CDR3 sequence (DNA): TGTGCCAGCAGCATCAGGTACAGCATCAATGAGCAGTTCTTC.